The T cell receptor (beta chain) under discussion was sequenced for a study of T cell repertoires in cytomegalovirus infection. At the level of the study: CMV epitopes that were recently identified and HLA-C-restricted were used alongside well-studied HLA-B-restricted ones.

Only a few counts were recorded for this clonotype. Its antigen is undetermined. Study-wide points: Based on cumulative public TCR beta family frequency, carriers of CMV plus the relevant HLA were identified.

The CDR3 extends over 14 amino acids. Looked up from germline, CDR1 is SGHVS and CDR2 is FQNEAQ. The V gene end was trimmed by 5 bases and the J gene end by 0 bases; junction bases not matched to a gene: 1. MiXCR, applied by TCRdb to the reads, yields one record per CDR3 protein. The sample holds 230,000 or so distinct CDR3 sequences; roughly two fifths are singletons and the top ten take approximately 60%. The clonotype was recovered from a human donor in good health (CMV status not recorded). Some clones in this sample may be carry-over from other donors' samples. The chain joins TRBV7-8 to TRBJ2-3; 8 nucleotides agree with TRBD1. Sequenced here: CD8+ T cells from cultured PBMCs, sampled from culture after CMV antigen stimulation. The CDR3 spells CASSTGGSTDTQYF. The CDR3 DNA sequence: TGTGCCAGCAGCACAGGGGGGAGCACAGATACGCAGTATTTT.